Shown below are 5 T cell receptor beta chains from a single sample sequenced in a study of cytomegalovirus exposure and HLA in healthy donors. Primers for the PCR totalled 60 Vbeta and 13 Jbeta. Sequenced by immunoSEQ multiplex PCR; TCRdb stores in-frame clones only, minus some. The sample lists 150,000 to 200,000 clones, less than 85% seen once, with 3.5% to 5.5% in the top ten. Sequencing was done on a sample of PBMCs. These receptors all stem from a man aged 40-49 years in good health and CMV-seronegative.

The chain carries TRBV27 and TRBJ1-1, with D uncertain. The CDR3 sequence is 14 residues long. CDR1 and CDR2 from the germline V gene are MNHEY and SMNVEV (reference sequence). V lost 7 bases to trimming and J lost 0 bases, with 12 bases between them. Here the CDR3 DNA reads TGTGCCAGCATCCGTGACTCCATGAACACTGAAGCTTTCTTT. Its protein is CASIRDSMNTEAFF.

The J gene is TRBJ2-7, the V gene TRBV28, with 7 bases identical to TRBD1. The germline V gene has CDR1 MDHEN and CDR2 SYDVKM. The junction had 7 bases not matched to a gene; V was cut back by 9 bases and J by 2 bases. The CDR3 has 13 amino acids. The CDR3 DNA reads TGTGCCAGTATCGACAGGGATGCCTACGAGCAGTACTTC. Protein product: CASIDRDAYEQYF. The variable domain in full, completed from reference TRBV28 and TRBJ2-7, reads DVKVTQSSRYLVKRTGEKVFLECVQDMDHENMFWYRQDPGLGLRLIYFSYDVKMKEKGDIPEGYSVSREKKERFSLILESASTNQTSMYLCASIDRDAYEQYFGPGTRLTVT.

The chain uses TRBV11-1 and TRBJ2-7; D is possibly TRBD2 (6 bases). This CDR3 has 13 amino acids. Trimming stripped 6 bases from V and 5 bases from J, with 14 bases between. Germline V gene data show CDR1 as SGHAT and CDR2 as FQDESV (reference sequence). Here the CDR3 reads CASRRGFQNEQYF. The CDR3 DNA reads TGTGCCAGCAGGCGGGGATTTCAGAACGAGCAGTACTTC.

The chain couples TRBV5-1 to TRBJ1-1, with a possible D match to TRBD1 (5 bases). This CDR3 has 14 residues. Germline lookup yields CDR1 SGHRS and CDR2 YFSETQ. V gave up 4 bases and J gave up 5 bases, with 15 bases separating them. The CDR3 nucleotides read TGCGCCAGCAGCCCCAGGGTAGGGGATACTGAAGCTTTCTTT. Translation: CASSPRVGDTEAFF.

The chain recombines TRBV27 with TRBJ2-1; the match to TRBD1 covers 8 bases. CDR3 length: 13 residues. V shed 9 bases, J shed 7 bases, and the junction held 8 bases outside the gene matches. Germline CDR1 reads MNHEY; CDR2 reads SMNVEV (reference sequence). The CDR3, as DNA: TGTGCCAGTACCACAGGGGGGAGTAATGAGCAGTTCTTC. It specifies CASTTGGSNEQFF.